This is a list of T cell receptor beta chains from one sample in a study of TIL therapy for anti-PD-1-resistant metastatic lung cancer. TCRdb keeps only in-frame clones here, not all; method: immunoSEQ multiplex PCR. The sample lists approximately 27,000 clones, 55% to 75% occurring once. The sample consisted of tumor tissue, taken at baseline. The receptors originated from a person between 25 and 80 years old with non-small cell lung cancer. Both conserved end residues are part of each CDR3. The D gene is left open where the match is weak. Size values are once, few and many counts, or a class for expanded clones, and some rows have none.

v_call	j_call	d_call	clone_size	cdr3_nt	cdr3_aa
TRBV6-7	TRBJ2-7	TRBD2	NA	TGTGCCAGCAGTTATTCGACCCCTATAGCGGGGGGACCGGGTGAGCAGTACTTC	CASSYSTPIAGGPGEQYF
TRBV10-3	TRBJ2-3	NA	NA	TGTGCCCTCGGGACGGGGGAGGCAGATACGCAGTATTTT	CALGTGEADTQYF
TRBV19	TRBJ1-1	NA	NA	TGTGCCAGTAGTATTGGGGTGAACACTGAAGCTTTCTTT	CASSIGVNTEAFF
TRBV7-3	TRBJ1-6	NA	NA	TGTGCCAGCAGCCGGGCCGCAAATACTTCACCCCTCCACTTT	CASSRAANTSPLHF
TRBV5-1	TRBJ1-5	TRBD1	few	TGCGCCCAAACAGGGGGGAATCAGCCCCAGCATTTT	CAQTGGNQPQHF
TRBV7-3	TRBJ1-2	NA	NA	TGTGCCAGCAGCCCAGTGGGGGACACGGACGGCTATGGCTACACCTTC	CASSPVGDTDGYGYTF
TRBV11-1	TRBJ2-1	NA	NA	TGTGCCAGCAGCTTAGGGATTAGCTCCTACAATGAGCAGTTCTTC	CASSLGISSYNEQFF
TRBV5-4	TRBJ1-5	TRBD1	few	TGTGCCAGCAGCTTGGCGGAACCTTCGGACAGGGGGCACAATCAGCCCCAGCATTTT	CASSLAEPSDRGHNQPQHF
TRBV7-9	TRBJ1-4	TRBD1	NA	TGTGCCAGCAGCTTCAACAGGGGGGTTAATGAAAAACTGTTTTTT	CASSFNRGVNEKLFF
TRBV7-2	TRBJ2-1	TRBD1	few	TGTGCCAGCAGCTTAATAGGGGGACAGAACAATGAGCAGTTCTTC	CASSLIGGQNNEQFF
TRBV20-1	TRBJ2-3	NA	NA	TGCAGTGGGGCCAGGGCAGATACGCAGTATTTT	CSGARADTQYF
TRBV5-6	TRBJ1-1	NA	few	TGTGCCAGCAGCTTGGCGGGCCTAGGGGATAAAGCTTTCTTT	CASSLAGLGDKAFF
TRBV2	TRBJ1-4	TRBD1	NA	TGTGCCAGCAGTAAGAACAGGGGGCTAAATGAAAAACTGTTTTTT	CASSKNRGLNEKLFF
TRBV27	TRBJ1-3	NA	NA	TGTGCCAGCAGTTTCGGGGTGGGTGGAAACACCATATATTTT	CASSFGVGGNTIYF
TRBV9	TRBJ1-6	NA	few	TGTGCCAGCAGCGTAGAGCCAGGGGAGGGTAATTCACCCCTCCACTTT	CASSVEPGEGNSPLHF
TRBV5-1	TRBJ2-3	NA	NA	TGCGCCAGCAGCTTGGGGGGCGCGACGGATACGCAGTATTTT	CASSLGGATDTQYF
TRBV7-9	TRBJ2-5	NA	NA	TGTGCCAGCAGCTTAGATGGAGGGTTGGAGACCCAGTACTTC	CASSLDGGLETQYF
TRBV5-5	TRBJ2-1	NA	NA	TGTGCCAGCAGCCGGGGAACGGACAATGAGCAGTTCTTC	CASSRGTDNEQFF
TRBV27	TRBJ2-3	NA	NA	TGTGCCAGCAGTTCTGAGGGGGAGATAACAGATACGCAGTATTTT	CASSSEGEITDTQYF
TRBV6-1	TRBJ2-7	NA	NA	TGTGCCAGCAGTGAAATTGCGTTTGGCAGGACAATAAGCTACGAGCAGTACTTC	CASSEIAFGRTISYEQYF
TRBV5-4	TRBJ2-6	TRBD2	NA	TGTGCCAGCAGCCCGGGAGGGCTGGGACCGGCCTCTGGGGCCAACGTCCTGACTTTC	CASSPGGLGPASGANVLTF
TRBV11-3	TRBJ2-7	NA	few	TGTGCCAGCAGCCCGACGGTCCGCGGTCAGGGCTACGAGCAGTACTTC	CASSPTVRGQGYEQYF
TRBV28	TRBJ2-7	TRBD1	NA	TGTGCCAGCAACCGACCGGGACAGTTTATATACGAGCAGTACTTC	CASNRPGQFIYEQYF
TRBV9	TRBJ2-3	NA	NA	TGTGCCAGCGGAGCCGGCCACACAGATACGCAGTATTTT	CASGAGHTDTQYF
TRBV9	TRBJ2-5	TRBD2	NA	TGTGCCAGCAGCGAGGGGACTAGCGGGGGGGTTTCGGAGACCCAGTACTTC	CASSEGTSGGVSETQYF
TRBV6-5	TRBJ1-5	NA	NA	TGTGCCAGCATGGAGCAGGACGGCAATCAGCCCCAGCATTTT	CASMEQDGNQPQHF
TRBV5-4	TRBJ2-1	NA	once	TGTGCCAGCAGCTCGGGACACCACTCCTACAATGAGCAGTTCTTC	CASSSGHHSYNEQFF
TRBV2	TRBJ2-2	TRBD2	NA	TGTGCCAGCAGCGCCCGGGGGCGGGGGGGCCCAGGGGAGCTGTTTTTT	CASSARGRGGPGELFF
TRBV19	TRBJ1-2	NA	NA	TGTGCCAGTAGTATGTCCAGGCCCGGGTATGGCTACACCTTC	CASSMSRPGYGYTF
TRBV7-3	TRBJ1-6	NA	NA	TGTGCCAGCAGCTCTTCAAGTGTGAGAGACGAACTGCCAGGTTCACCCCTCCACTTT	CASSSSSVRDELPGSPLHF
TRBV6-5	TRBJ1-6	NA	NA	TGTGCCAGCAGCGGAACCGGGACGGCAAATTCACCCCTCCACTTT	CASSGTGTANSPLHF
TRBV7-3	TRBJ2-2	NA	NA	TGTGCCAGCAGCTTAGACGGCGCGCGTCCCGGGGAGCTGTTTTTT	CASSLDGARPGELFF
TRBV5-4	TRBJ1-1	TRBD1	few	TGTGCCAGCAGCCAAAGGACAGGGAACACTGAAGCTTTCTTT	CASSQRTGNTEAFF
TRBV14	TRBJ1-2	NA	NA	TGTGCCAGCTCCCTAGTTGATTCATATGGCTACACCTTC	CASSLVDSYGYTF
TRBV5-4	TRBJ2-3	TRBD2	few	TGTGCCAGCAGTCCTCTAGCGGCTAGCACAGATACGCAGTATTTT	CASSPLAASTDTQYF
TRBV7-9	TRBJ1-3	NA	NA	TGTGCCAGCAGCTTAGACCGCAATTACGGCCTTTCTGGAAACACCATATATTTT	CASSLDRNYGLSGNTIYF
TRBV9	TRBJ2-3	NA	NA	TGTGCCAGCAGCCCAGAAGCCCTAGGAGGAGTCACAGATACGCAGTATTTT	CASSPEALGGVTDTQYF